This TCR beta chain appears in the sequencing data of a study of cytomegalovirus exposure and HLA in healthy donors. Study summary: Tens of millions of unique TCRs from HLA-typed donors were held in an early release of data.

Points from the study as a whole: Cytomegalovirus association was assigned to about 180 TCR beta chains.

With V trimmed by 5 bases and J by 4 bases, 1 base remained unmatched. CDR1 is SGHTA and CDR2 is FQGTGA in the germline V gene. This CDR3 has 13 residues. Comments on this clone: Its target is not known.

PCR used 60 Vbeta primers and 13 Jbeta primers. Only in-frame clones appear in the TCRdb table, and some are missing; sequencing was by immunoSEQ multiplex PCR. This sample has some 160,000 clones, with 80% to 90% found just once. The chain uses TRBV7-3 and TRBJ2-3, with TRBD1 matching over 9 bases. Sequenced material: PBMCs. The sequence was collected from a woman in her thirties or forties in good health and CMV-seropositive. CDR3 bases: TGTGCCAGCAGCGACAGGGGGGCAGATACGCAGTATTTT. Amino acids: CASSDRGADTQYF. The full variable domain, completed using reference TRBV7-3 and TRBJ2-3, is GAGVSQTPSNKVTEKGKYVELRCDPISGHTALYWYRQSLGQGPEFLIYFQGTGAADDSGLPNDRFFAVRPEGSVSTLKIQRTERGDSAVYLCASSDRGADTQYFGPGTRLTVL.